Listed here are 18 T cell receptor beta chains from one sample, sequenced in a study of blood T cells in healthy people across ages. Next came a second PCR, run for about 6 to 11 cycles, which used a sample-barcoded 5' primer along with a J-beta primer mix. TCRdb re-called the 5' RACE reads through MiXCR, storing one row per CDR3 protein. The data show about 640,000 distinct CDR3 sequences, with roughly 50% seen just once and 30% to 40% held by the top ten. Material: blood. These receptors were collected from a man between 60 and 70 years old in good health.

The rearrangement links TRBV12-3 or TRBV12-4 to TRBJ1-4; tentative D call: TRBD1 (5 bases). This CDR3 contains 17 residues. Trimming pared 2 bases from V and 8 bases from J, leaving 21 bases between. The CDR3 region is CASSLWGPTGVGEKLFF. CDR3 nucleotide sequence: TGTGCCAGCAGTTTATGGGGACCTACGGGGGTGGGCGAAAAACTGTTTTTT.

The chain couples TRBV20-1 to TRBJ1-2; the D is unclear. The CDR3 contains 13 residues. V lost 5 bases and J 4 bases, leaving 14 bases between the germline ends. Germline CDR1 DFQATT, CDR2 SNEGSKA (reference sequence). The CDR3 nucleotides are TGCAGTGCTGGGGTAGCCACCTTCTATGGCTACACCTTC. Encoded protein: CSAGVATFYGYTF.

This clonotype was observed once. The chain has TRBV7-2 and TRBJ1-4; D gene uncertain. Germline CDR1 reads SGHTA; CDR2 reads FQGNSA. V lost 5 bases, J lost 7 bases, and 11 bases lay in between. The CDR3 has 13 amino acids. CDR3 in amino acids: CASSVTQIEKLFF. CDR3 DNA sequence: TGTGCCAGCAGCGTAACCCAGATTGAAAAACTGTTTTTT.

The rearrangement links TRBV29-1 to TRBJ2-7, with D tentatively TRBD1 (6 bases). The DNA end favors TRBJ2-5, so the J call may be wrong. The CDR3 contains 14 residues. CDR1 and CDR2 from the germline V gene are SQVTM and ANQGSEA. This CDR3 reads CSVEISRGEETQYF. CDR3 in DNA: TGCAGCGTAGAGATTTCCAGGGGAGAAGAGACCCAGTACTTC.

V and J are TRBV20-1 and TRBJ1-4, with D possibly matching TRBD1 (5 bases). The V and J ends lost 0 bases and 8 bases respectively, with 16 bases between them. CDR1 DFQATT and CDR2 SNEGSKA come from the germline V gene (reference sequence). CDR3 length equals 15 residues. The DNA for the CDR3 is TGCAGTGCTAGAGATCGGCCAGCTCGGGGGGAAAAACTGTTTTTT. Protein product: CSARDRPARGEKLFF.

This clonotype was counted a few times. The chain recombines TRBV6-2 or TRBV6-3 with TRBJ2-3; D gene ambiguous. The CDR3 contains 13 residues. Looked up from germline, CDR1 is MNHEY and CDR2 is SVGEGT. Trimming stripped 5 bases from V and 3 bases from J, with 9 bases between. The CDR3 spells CASSVRATDTQYF. DNA of the CDR3: TGTGCCAGCAGTGTCCGGGCGACAGATACGCAGTATTTT.

The rearrangement joins TRBV5-1 to TRBJ2-3; TRBD2 might be the D (6 bases). Germline V CDR1 and CDR2: SGHRS, YFSETQ. V was clipped by 4 bases and J by 2 bases, with 20 bases between them. The CDR3 runs to 17 residues. CDR3 loop: CASSQNLGGDHTDTQYF. CDR3 coding DNA: TGCGCCAGCAGCCAGAATCTAGGCGGGGATCACACAGATACGCAGTATTTT.

This chain joins TRBV24-1 and TRBJ2-5; TRBD1 might be the D (5 bases). The V gene's germline CDR1 is KGHDR and CDR2 SFDVKD. V dropped 5 bases and J dropped 0 bases, with 9 bases sitting between them. The CDR3 extends over 14 amino acids. The CDR3 is CATSGTGNQETQYF. The DNA of the CDR3 is TGTGCCACCAGTGGAACAGGAAACCAAGAGACCCAGTACTTC.

The rearrangement uses TRBV7-9 and TRBJ2-5, with a tentative D call TRBD2 (6 bases). CDR3 length: 15 amino acids. Germline V gene sequence: CDR1 SEHNR, CDR2 FQNEAQ (reference sequence). Trimming took off 4 bases at V and 3 bases at J, with 15 bases between the two ends. DNA for the CDR3: TGTGCCAGCAGCTCTGCCCGACTAGTTAAAGAGACCCAGTACTTC. It codes for CASSSARLVKETQYF.

The chain carries TRBV21-1 and TRBJ2-7; the DNA was not compared with TRBD1, the D call given in the table. TRBV21-1 is a listed pseudogene. CDR3 size: 16 residues. Written as DNA, the CDR3 is TGTGCCAGCAGCAAAATGCCGGGACAGGGGGCCCACGAGCAGTACTTC. Residues: CASSKMPGQGAHEQYF.

The chain carries TRBV6-1 and TRBJ2-5; the D gene is possibly TRBD1 (6 bases). Germline CDR1 reads MNHNS; CDR2 reads SASEGT. The V end was cut by 1 base, the J end by 5 bases, with 14 bases between. This CDR3 comprises 15 residues. CDR3 bases: TGTGCCAGCAGTGAAGGGACAGTCGGCTGGGAGACCCAGTACTTC. This sequence encodes CASSEGTVGWETQYF.

The genes are TRBV7-9 and TRBJ2-1; 10 bases are a match to TRBD2. The V segment lost 4 bases and the J segment 4 bases; nucleotides outside the gene matches: 10. Germline lookup yields CDR1 SEHNR and CDR2 FQNEAQ (reference sequence). This CDR3 comprises 17 residues. CDR3 sequence reads: CASSSLPGLAPYNEQFF. In DNA, the CDR3 is TGTGCCAGCAGCTCCCTCCCGGGACTAGCGCCGTACAATGAGCAGTTCTTC.

This clonotype was seen only a few times. The chain recombines TRBV20-1 with TRBJ2-4, with unresolved D. Germline V gene data show CDR1 as DFQATT and CDR2 as SNEGSKA (reference sequence). The CDR3 runs 14 residues. The V gene lost 3 bases and the J gene lost 2 bases, with 11 bases spanning the gap. The CDR3 nucleotides read TGCAGTGCTAGCCCGGACGGATCCAAAAACATTCAGTACTTC. This translates into CSASPDGSKNIQYF.

Only a few counts were recorded for this clonotype. This chain links TRBV5-6 with TRBJ2-3; D is perhaps TRBD2 (6 bases). Germline V gene data show CDR1 as SGHDT and CDR2 as YYEEEE. This CDR3 has 14 amino acids. Trimming shortened V by 4 bases and J by 2 bases, and 11 bases separated the two germline ends. The CDR3 loop is CASSPGTYTDTQYF. The CDR3 bases are TGTGCCAGCAGCCCCGGGACTTACACAGATACGCAGTATTTT.

The chain combines TRBV12-3 or TRBV12-4 with TRBJ1-1; D unresolved. The CDR3 spans 15 residues. V was trimmed by 6 bases and J by 1 base, leaving 15 bases between them. The CDR3 DNA reads TGTGCCAGCAGCAACGGACGGTGGGGGAACACTGAAGCTTTCTTT. Translated: CASSNGRWGNTEAFF.

The chain employs TRBV29-1 and TRBJ1-1; no reliable D call. Germline V CDR1 and CDR2: SQVTM, ANQGSEA. CDR3 length: 13 residues. V lost 6 bases and J lost 2, with 13 bases in between. The CDR3 sequence is CSVEQSTNTEAFF. The CDR3 region has the DNA TGCAGCGTGGAACAGTCCACCAACACTGAAGCTTTCTTT.

This clonotype came up a few times. The rearrangement uses TRBV5-1 and TRBJ2-7, with 7 bases lining up with TRBD1. This CDR3 comprises 14 residues. Germline lookup yields CDR1 SGHRS and CDR2 YFSETQ. V was pared by 2 bases and J by 3 bases, with 5 bases of the junction left unmatched. CDR3 loop: CASSFDRAGYEQYF. The CDR3 DNA is TGCGCCAGCAGCTTTGACAGGGCAGGCTACGAGCAGTACTTC.

The chain carries TRBV5-6 and TRBJ2-7; 11 bases map to TRBD1. Germline V gives CDR1 SGHDT, CDR2 YYEEEE. V dropped 4 bases and J dropped 0; count of bases not matched to a gene: 6. The CDR3 runs to 16 residues. The CDR3 nucleotides are TGTGCCAGCAGCCGATGGACAGGGGGCCACTCCTACGAGCAGTACTTC. It translates to CASSRWTGGHSYEQYF.